The clone carrying this T cell receptor beta chain was recorded at least ten times. What it binds is not known. This specimen belongs to a study of T cell repertoires in cytomegalovirus infection. On the study more broadly: Evidence of both CMV infection and a matching HLA type came from public TCR beta signatures. Findings of the study overall: CMV carriers with the relevant HLA were identified by cumulative public TCR beta family frequency. Across the ex vivo response, the dominant clonotypes were HLA-C-restricted CMV-specific TCR beta clonotypes.

TCRdb reanalysed the reads using MiXCR and keeps one entry per CDR3 protein. The sample holds around 350,000 distinct CDR3 sequences, 15% to 20% seen once. The V and J ends lost 7 bases and 9 bases, in that order; junction bases with no gene match: 10. Germline V gives CDR1 SGHTA, CDR2 FQGNSA. The CDR3 spans 14 residues. The receptor's source is a human donor in good health (CMV status not recorded). Some clones in this sample may be carry-over from other donors' samples. The sample consisted of PBMCs. The V and J genes are TRBV7-2 and TRBJ2-1; 9 bases line up with TRBD2. CDR3 coding DNA: TGTGCCAGCAACTCCGGCGGGAGGGCCGGTGAGCAGTTCTTC. Protein: CASNSGGRAGEQFF.